This TCR beta chain stems from a study of long-term antiretroviral therapy in people with HIV. Study-wide points: Dating from about 2004 to 2018, the blood was possibly obtained under older ART regimens. Even long-term ART left TRB diversity below transplant donor controls, despite gains. Relative to control repertoires, HIV repertoires exhibited narrower CDR3 length ranges.

They ran version v3.0 of the immunoSEQ assay at survey level. TCRdb's table, derived via immunoSEQ multiplex PCR, lists solely in-frame clones and lacks some. This sample has just over 35,000 clones; 82% occur once, and the top ten carry 6% to 7%. Trimming shortened V by 1 base and J by 6 bases, and 9 bases separated the two germline ends. The CDR3 is made up of 13 amino acids. Germline V gene data show CDR1 as SGHVS and CDR2 as FQNEAQ. Treatment for every participant with HIV took place in the United States. Details on this clone: Antigen specificity is unknown.

The clonotype comes from a man aged 18 to 30 with HIV. The specimen was unsorted PBMCs, collected 0.6 years after starting antiretroviral therapy. The chain uses TRBV7-8 and TRBJ1-1; D gene ambiguous. CDR3 nucleotide sequence: TGTGCCAGCAGCTTAGTGGTGAGGTCTGAAGCTTTCTTT. Amino acid sequence: CASSLVVRSEAFF.